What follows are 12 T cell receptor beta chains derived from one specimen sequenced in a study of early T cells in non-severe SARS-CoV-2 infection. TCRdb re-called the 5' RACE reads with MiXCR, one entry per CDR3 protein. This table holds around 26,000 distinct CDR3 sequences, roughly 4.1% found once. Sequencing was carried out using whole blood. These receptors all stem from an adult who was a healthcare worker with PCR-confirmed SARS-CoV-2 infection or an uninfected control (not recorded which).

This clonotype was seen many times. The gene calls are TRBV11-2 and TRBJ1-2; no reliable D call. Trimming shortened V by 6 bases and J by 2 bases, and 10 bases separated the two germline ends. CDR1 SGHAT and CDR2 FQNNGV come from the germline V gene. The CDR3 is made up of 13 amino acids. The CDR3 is CASSPDGNYGYTF. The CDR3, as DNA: TGTGCCAGCAGTCCCGACGGCAACTATGGCTACACCTTC.

CDR3 bases: TGTGCCAGCAGGCCCCTTGCAGCCGGTAATGAAAAACTGTTTTTT. Translating it yields CASRPLAAGNEKLFF. V and J are TRBV6-5 and TRBJ1-4; D is undetermined. Germline CDR1 reads MNHEY; CDR2 reads SVGAGI. The CDR3 consists of 15 residues. V lost 6 bases and J lost 4, with 15 bases in between.

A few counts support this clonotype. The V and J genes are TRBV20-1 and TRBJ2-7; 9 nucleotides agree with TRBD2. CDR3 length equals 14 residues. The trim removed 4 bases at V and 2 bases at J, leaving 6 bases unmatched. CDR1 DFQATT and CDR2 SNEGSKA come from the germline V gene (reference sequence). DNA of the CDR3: TGCAGTGCTACCGCCCAGCGGGGGGCCTACGAGCAGTACTTC. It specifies CSATAQRGAYEQYF.

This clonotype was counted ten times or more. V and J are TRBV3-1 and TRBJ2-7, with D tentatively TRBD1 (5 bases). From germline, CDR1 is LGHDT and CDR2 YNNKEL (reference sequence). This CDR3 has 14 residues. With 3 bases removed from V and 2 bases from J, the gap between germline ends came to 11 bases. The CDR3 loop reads CASSHAQGTYEQYF. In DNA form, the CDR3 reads TGTGCCAGCAGCCACGCCCAGGGCACCTACGAGCAGTACTTC.

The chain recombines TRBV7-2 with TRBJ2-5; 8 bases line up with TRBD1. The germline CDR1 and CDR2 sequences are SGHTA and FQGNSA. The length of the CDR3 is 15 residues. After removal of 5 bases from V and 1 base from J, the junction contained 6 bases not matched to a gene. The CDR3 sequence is CASSPSRGLQETQYF. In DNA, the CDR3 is TGTGCCAGCAGCCCCTCCAGGGGGCTCCAAGAGACCCAGTACTTC. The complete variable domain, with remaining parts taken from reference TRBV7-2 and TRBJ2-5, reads GAGVSQSPSNKVTEKGKDVELRCDPISGHTALYWYRQSLGQGLEFLIYFQGNSAPDKSGLPSDRFSAERTGGSVSTLTIQRTQQEDSAVYLCASSPSRGLQETQYFGPGTRLLVL.

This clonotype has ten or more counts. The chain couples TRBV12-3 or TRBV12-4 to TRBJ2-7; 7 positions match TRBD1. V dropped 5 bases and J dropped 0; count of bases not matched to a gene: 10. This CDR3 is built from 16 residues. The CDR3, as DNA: TGTGCCAGCAGTGCGACGGACAGGAAATCCTCCTACGAGCAGTACTTC. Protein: CASSATDRKSSYEQYF.

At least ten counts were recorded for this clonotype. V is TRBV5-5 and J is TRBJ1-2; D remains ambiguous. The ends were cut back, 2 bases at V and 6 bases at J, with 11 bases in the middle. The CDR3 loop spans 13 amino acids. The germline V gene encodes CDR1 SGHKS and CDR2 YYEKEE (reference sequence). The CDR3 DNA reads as TGTGCCAGCAGCTTCATTGGGGTCGATGGCTACACCTTC. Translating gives CASSFIGVDGYTF.

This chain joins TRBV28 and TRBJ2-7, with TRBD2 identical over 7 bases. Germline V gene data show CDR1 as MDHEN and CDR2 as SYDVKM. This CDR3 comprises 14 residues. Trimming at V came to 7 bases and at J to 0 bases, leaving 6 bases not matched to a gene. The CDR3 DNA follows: TGTGCCAGCACTAGAGGCGGGAGCTCCTACGAGCAGTACTTC. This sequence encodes CASTRGGSSYEQYF.

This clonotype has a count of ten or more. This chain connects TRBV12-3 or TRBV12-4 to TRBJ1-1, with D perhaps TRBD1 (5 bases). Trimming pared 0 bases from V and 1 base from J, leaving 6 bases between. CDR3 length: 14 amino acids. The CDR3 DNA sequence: TGTGCCAGCAGTTTAGCTGGGGGGAACACTGAAGCTTTCTTT. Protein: CASSLAGGNTEAFF.

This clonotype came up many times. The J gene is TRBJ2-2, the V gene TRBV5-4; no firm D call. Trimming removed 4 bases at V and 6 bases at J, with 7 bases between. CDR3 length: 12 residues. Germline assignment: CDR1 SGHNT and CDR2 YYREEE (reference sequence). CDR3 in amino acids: CASSPDAGELFF. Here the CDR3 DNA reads TGTGCCAGCAGCCCGGACGCCGGGGAGCTGTTTTTT.

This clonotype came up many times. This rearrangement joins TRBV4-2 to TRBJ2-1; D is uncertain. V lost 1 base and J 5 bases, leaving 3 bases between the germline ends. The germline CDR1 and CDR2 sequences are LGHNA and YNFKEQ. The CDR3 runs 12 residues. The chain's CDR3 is CASSQADNEQFF. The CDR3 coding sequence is TGTGCCAGCAGCCAAGCGGACAATGAGCAGTTCTTC.

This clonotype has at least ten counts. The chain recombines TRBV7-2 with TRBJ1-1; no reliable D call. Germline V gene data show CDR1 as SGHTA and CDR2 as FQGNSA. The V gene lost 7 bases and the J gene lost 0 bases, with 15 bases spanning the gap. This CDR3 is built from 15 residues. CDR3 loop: CASTREGIMNTEAFF. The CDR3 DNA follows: TGTGCCAGCACCAGAGAGGGCATCATGAACACTGAAGCTTTCTTT.